The 29 T cell receptor beta chains below were found in one sample sequenced in a study of blood T cell repertoires in COVID-19. Repertoires were generated with immunoSEQ multiplex PCR, while TCRdb's copy carries only in-frame clones and drops some. The sample gives a few hundred thousand clones, about 90% of which show up once; 2.5% to 3% is in the top ten. Material for sequencing was PBMCs or T cells enriched from blood (not recorded which). These receptors were collected from a woman in her 30s who had recovered from COVID-19.

The chain has TRBV9 and TRBJ2-1, with 8 bases identical to TRBD1. Germline assignment: CDR1 SGDLS and CDR2 YYNGEE. The CDR3 consists of 14 residues. J was trimmed by 7 bases and V by 2 bases; bases with no gene match: 5. CDR3 DNA: TGTGCCAGCAGCGTCGGACAGGGTGTGAATGAGCAGTTCTTC. Amino acid sequence: CASSVGQGVNEQFF.

The chain is built from TRBV27 and TRBJ1-1; 7 bases are shared with TRBD1. V dropped 6 bases and J dropped 1; count of bases not matched to a gene: 11. The CDR3 consists of 16 residues. Per germline, CDR1 MNHEY and CDR2 SMNVEV (reference sequence). The DNA for the CDR3 is TGTGCCAGCAGACTTCTCGGGACAGCTAAGAACACTGAAGCTTTCTTT. It yields the protein CASRLLGTAKNTEAFF.

The V gene is TRBV27, the J gene TRBJ1-1, with 7 bases lining up with TRBD1. The ends lost 8 bases at V and 3 bases at J; junction bases unmatched: 6. The germline CDR1 and CDR2 sequences are MNHEY and SMNVEV (reference sequence). The CDR3 sequence is 13 residues long. Written as DNA, the CDR3 is TGTGCCAGCCGGGACAGAAGCTACACTGAAGCTTTCTTT. The encoded protein is CASRDRSYTEAFF.

This clone was seen just once. This chain connects TRBV19 to TRBJ1-5, with 7 bases matching TRBD1. This CDR3 comprises 15 residues. Losses at the gene ends were 7 bases for V and 2 bases for J; bases not matched to a gene: 8. In germline, CDR1 is LNHDA, CDR2 SQIVND (reference sequence). The CDR3 region is CASKGQERGNQPQHF. Written as DNA, the CDR3 is TGTGCCAGTAAAGGACAGGAAAGGGGCAATCAGCCCCAGCATTTT.

The V and J genes are TRBV13 and TRBJ1-2; TRBD1 is a possible D gene (5 bases). Germline CDR1 and CDR2: PRHDT and FYEKMQ (reference sequence). The CDR3 is 14 residues long. Trimming cost V 4 bases and J 6 bases, with 15 bases left between them. Written as DNA, the CDR3 is TGTGCCAGCAGCTCACAACCGGGGGGGGATGGCTACACCTTC. Protein sequence: CASSSQPGGDGYTF.

The chain recombines TRBV27 with TRBJ2-3; 8 nucleotides align to TRBD1. The length of the CDR3 is 15 residues. The V and J ends lost 5 bases and 5 bases, in that order; junction bases with no gene match: 9. CDR1 is MNHEY, CDR2 SMNVEV, per germline (reference sequence). The CDR3 loop reads CASSPPPDRGDTQYF. CDR3 DNA: TGTGCCAGCAGTCCTCCACCCGACAGGGGAGATACGCAGTATTTT.

The chain links TRBV3-1 (or the pseudogene TRBV3-2) to TRBJ2-1; D unresolved. There are 16 residues in the CDR3. V was pared by 0 bases and J by 0 bases, with 9 bases between. Germline lookup yields CDR1 LGHDT and CDR2 YNNKEL (reference sequence). The CDR3 sequence: CASSQDPWSSYNEQFF. The CDR3 nucleotides read TGTGCCAGCAGCCAAGATCCCTGGAGCTCCTACAATGAGCAGTTCTTC.

V gene TRBV19 combines with J gene TRBJ2-1; 8 bases align to TRBD1. CDR3 length: 15 amino acids. Germline V gives CDR1 LNHDA, CDR2 SQIVND (reference sequence). V lost 5 bases, J lost 7 bases, and 10 bases stayed unmatched. CDR3 sequence reads: CASSRGTGEPNEQFF. The CDR3 coding sequence is TGTGCCAGTAGTCGGGGGACAGGAGAGCCGAATGAGCAGTTCTTC.

This chain links TRBV9 with TRBJ1-2; possible D gene TRBD1, 5 bases. The germline gives CDR1 SGDLS, CDR2 YYNGEE. Trimming took off 8 bases at V and 5 bases at J, with 13 bases between the two ends. This CDR3 has 12 amino acids. The CDR3 DNA follows: TGTGCCAGGCCCGGGACTGATTATGGCTACACCTTC. Translated: CARPGTDYGYTF.

The rearrangement links TRBV2 to TRBJ1-6; 10 bases map to TRBD1. The CDR3 loop spans 14 amino acids. V gave up 4 bases and J gave up 7 bases; unmatched junction bases: 1. The germline CDR1 and CDR2 sequences are SNHLY and FYNNEI. The CDR3 sequence is CASSGTGGNSPLHF. CDR3 sequence (DNA): TGTGCCAGCAGTGGGACAGGGGGAAATTCACCCCTCCACTTT.

This clone was counted only a few times. The chain employs TRBV19 and TRBJ2-7; 8 bases are a match to TRBD1. The CDR3 length is 15 residues. In germline, CDR1 is LNHDA, CDR2 SQIVND (reference sequence). Trimming removed 5 bases from V and 3 bases from J; junction bases left unmatched: 9. In DNA form, the CDR3 reads TGTGCCAGTAGTCCTGGGGGGACAGGCGACTACGAGCAGTACTTC. Residues: CASSPGGTGDYEQYF.

The J gene is TRBJ1-5, the V gene TRBV27, with a tentative D call TRBD1 (6 bases). With 4 bases removed from V and 2 bases from J, the gap between germline ends came to 18 bases. Germline CDR1 is MNHEY and CDR2 is SMNVEV (reference sequence). The CDR3 runs to 17 residues. CDR3 bases: TGTGCCAGCAGTTCCACCCGGGGGGGCGGACGCAATCAGCCCCAGCATTTT. Encoded protein: CASSSTRGGGRNQPQHF.

The J gene is TRBJ2-2, the V gene TRBV28; TRBD1 aligns across 10 bases. The V gene's germline CDR1 is MDHEN and CDR2 SYDVKM. The CDR3 has 15 residues. V lost 8 bases and J lost 6; bases outside the gene matches: 9. CDR3 sequence (DNA): TGTGCCAGCGTGAAGGCCGGGACAGGGGCCGGGGAGCTGTTTTTT. Protein sequence: CASVKAGTGAGELFF. Combining the CDR3 with reference TRBV28 and TRBJ2-2 gives the whole variable domain DVKVTQSSRYLVKRTGEKVFLECVQDMDHENMFWYRQDPGLGLRLIYFSYDVKMKEKGDIPEGYSVSREKKERFSLILESASTNQTSMYLCASVKAGTGAGELFFGEGSRLTVL.

This chain joins TRBV27 and TRBJ1-5; the D gene is possibly TRBD1 (5 bases). The CDR3 length is 14 residues. Trimming pared 4 bases from V and 2 bases from J, leaving 9 bases between. CDR1 is MNHEY, CDR2 SMNVEV, per germline (reference sequence). The CDR3 DNA reads TGTGCCAGCAGTTCAAGGGGTCGCAATCAGCCCCAGCATTTT. Amino acid sequence: CASSSRGRNQPQHF.

This clone was seen once. The J gene is TRBJ2-4, the V gene TRBV27; TRBD1 matches at 8 bases. This CDR3 has 16 amino acids. V was clipped by 6 bases and J by 0 bases; unmatched bases: 7. Germline V gene data show CDR1 as MNHEY and CDR2 as SMNVEV (reference sequence). The CDR3 region has the DNA TGTGCCAGCAGAACGAGGACAGGGCTAGCCAAAAACATTCAGTACTTC. Protein: CASRTRTGLAKNIQYF.

The gene calls are TRBV7-4 and TRBJ2-3; TRBD1 matches at 7 bases. V lost 10 bases and J lost 0; bases outside the gene matches: 13. Germline V gene sequence: CDR1 SGHVT, CDR2 SQSDAQ. CDR3 size: 16 residues. The CDR3: CANPPRGPTSTDTQYF. The DNA for the CDR3 is TGTGCCAACCCTCCGAGGGGGCCCACTAGCACAGATACGCAGTATTTT.

This clone came up once. This chain links TRBV15 with TRBJ2-7; D is ambiguous. The CDR3 has 14 residues. Trimming removed 1 base from V and 3 bases from J, with 10 bases in between. CDR1 and CDR2 (germline): LNHNV, YYDKDF (reference sequence). The CDR3 sequence is CATSRVPVDYEQYF. CDR3 coding DNA: TGTGCCACCAGCAGAGTGCCGGTTGACTACGAGCAGTACTTC.

The J gene is TRBJ2-2, the V gene TRBV7-8; 7 nucleotides line up with TRBD1. In germline, CDR1 is SGHVS, CDR2 FQNEAQ. The CDR3 consists of 17 residues. Trimming cost V 3 bases and J 1 base; bases outside gene matches: 8. The CDR3 coding sequence is TGTGCCAGCAGCTTCTCTTCAGGGGGTGAGAACACCGGGGAGCTGTTTTTT. This codes for CASSFSSGGENTGELFF.

A single count supports this clone. The CDR3 DNA reads TGTGCCAGCAGCCAAAACCGCGCCCCCGGGGAGCTGTTTTTT. This encodes CASSQNRAPGELFF. This chain uses TRBV7-2 with TRBJ2-2, with D unresolved. V lost 5 bases to trimming and J lost 6 bases, with 13 bases between them. CDR3 length equals 14 residues. The germline gives CDR1 SGHTA, CDR2 FQGNSA.

The chain joins TRBV27 to TRBJ1-5, with 7 bases identical to TRBD1. The CDR3 consists of 14 residues. V shed 6 bases and J 7 bases; nucleotides not matched to a gene: 9. The germline V gene has CDR1 MNHEY and CDR2 SMNVEV (reference sequence). Written as DNA, the CDR3 is TGTGCCAGCAGCCTCAGGGGGGTGGGACAGCCCCAGCATTTT. This sequence encodes CASSLRGVGQPQHF.

V is TRBV19 and J is TRBJ2-7; D is perhaps TRBD2 (6 bases). The CDR3 sequence is 15 residues long. The germline V gene encodes CDR1 LNHDA and CDR2 SQIVND (reference sequence). Trimming cost V 5 bases and J 2 bases, with 16 bases left between them. The CDR3 region is CASSLRDGPTYEQYF. The CDR3 nucleotides are TGTGCCAGTAGTCTGCGGGACGGACCGACCTACGAGCAGTACTTC.

This clone appeared a single time. V usage is TRBV19 and J usage is TRBJ1-5, with D uncertain. The CDR3 has 14 amino acids. The germline V gene has CDR1 LNHDA and CDR2 SQIVND (reference sequence). V gave up 9 bases and J gave up 3 bases, with 15 bases separating them. DNA for the CDR3: TGTGCCAGCGGGTCCCTCCCCCTCAATCAGCCCCAGCATTTT. It codes for CASGSLPLNQPQHF.

This clone occurred a few times. This chain links TRBV3-1 (or the pseudogene TRBV3-2) with TRBJ1-2; 10 bases line up with TRBD1. J was trimmed by 1 base and V by 0 bases; bases with no gene match: 8. The CDR3 spans 18 residues. Germline CDR1 is LGHDT and CDR2 is YNNKEL (reference sequence). The DNA of the CDR3 is TGTGCCAGCAGCCAAGATTGGACAGGGGGGCCGCTTAACTATGGCTACACCTTC. This gives the protein CASSQDWTGGPLNYGYTF.

The chain has TRBV2 and TRBJ1-1; D is unclear. This CDR3 is 12 amino acids long. The V and J ends lost 7 bases and 6 bases respectively, with 12 bases between them. The V gene's germline CDR1 is SNHLY and CDR2 FYNNEI. In DNA form, the CDR3 reads TGTGCCAGCATGAGCCAGGTCTCTGAAGCTTTCTTT. Protein sequence: CASMSQVSEAFF.

CDR3 nucleotides: TGTGCCAGCAGCGAGAGGTATCTGAACACTGAAGCTTTCTTT. Protein sequence: CASSERYLNTEAFF. J is TRBJ1-1 and V is TRBV6-6; D is ambiguous. Germline loops: CDR1 MNHNY, CDR2 SVGAGI (reference sequence). CDR3 length: 14 amino acids. V gave up 6 bases and J gave up 0 bases, with 11 bases separating them.

J is TRBJ2-2 and V is TRBV5-6, with D possibly TRBD1 on 5 matching bases. Germline V gene sequence: CDR1 SGHDT, CDR2 YYEEEE. The CDR3 extends over 14 amino acids. With 0 bases removed from V and 3 bases from J, the gap between germline ends came to 6 bases. The CDR3 loop is CASSLGQYTGELFF. In nucleotides, the CDR3 is TGTGCCAGCAGCTTGGGACAGTACACCGGGGAGCTGTTTTTT.

This chain joins TRBV4-2 and TRBJ2-1; TRBD2 matches at 7 bases. Trimming cost V 3 bases and J 8 bases; bases outside gene matches: 4. CDR1 is LGHNA and CDR2 is YNFKEQ in the germline V gene. The CDR3 length is 13 residues. CDR3 in amino acids: CASSQGREDEQFF. CDR3 nucleotides: TGTGCCAGCAGCCAGGGACGGGAGGATGAGCAGTTCTTC.

In its sample, this clone was seen once. The V call is TRBV3-1 (or the pseudogene TRBV3-2), the J call TRBJ2-4, with TRBD1 matching 9 bases. The germline gives CDR1 LGHDT, CDR2 YNNKEL (reference sequence). V gave up 4 bases and J gave up 8 bases; unmatched junction bases: 9. The CDR3 sequence is 15 residues long. The CDR3 nucleotides are TGTGCCAGCAGCCGAGGGACAGGGTCCTTGGACATTCAGTACTTC. Translating it yields CASSRGTGSLDIQYF.

This clone was detected only once. The genes are TRBV3-1 (or the pseudogene TRBV3-2) and TRBJ2-5, with 7 bases that match TRBD2. Trimming removed 4 bases from V and 2 bases from J; junction bases left unmatched: 7. Germline assignment: CDR1 LGHDT and CDR2 YNNKEL (reference sequence). The CDR3 is 15 residues long. Here the CDR3 DNA reads TGTGCCAGCAGCCGAAAGGGAGGGCTACAAGAGACCCAGTACTTC. Residues: CASSRKGGLQETQYF.